These 24 T cell receptor beta chains originate from one sample sequenced in a study of T-cell memory formation after mild COVID-19. TCRdb used MiXCR to reprocess the 5' RACE reads, holding one entry per CDR3 protein. The sample has about 360,000 distinct CDR3 sequences; around an eighth are singletons. Sequenced material: PBMCs or a T cell subset sorted from them (not recorded which). These receptors all come from a man in his late teens or twenties who had mild COVID-19 (a few samples of this study predate the infection). Cell type and time point are not known.

This clonotype showed up just a few times. The V and J genes are TRBV20-1 and TRBJ2-1, with 8 bases aligning to TRBD1. The V gene end was trimmed by 0 bases and the J gene end by 7 bases; junction bases not matched to a gene: 5. CDR1 is DFQATT and CDR2 is SNEGSKA in the germline V gene (reference sequence). The CDR3 is made up of 14 amino acids. The CDR3 sequence: CSARDGTGNNEQFF. Written as DNA, the CDR3 is TGCAGTGCTAGAGACGGGACAGGAAATAATGAGCAGTTCTTC.

This clonotype has just a few counts. CDR3 coding DNA: TGCAGTGCTAGAGACAATGAAGCTTTCTTT. Protein sequence: CSARDNEAFF. The rearrangement links TRBV20-1 to TRBJ1-1, with no clear D. Germline assignment: CDR1 DFQATT and CDR2 SNEGSKA (reference sequence). The CDR3 runs 10 residues. Between the trimmed V and J ends, which lost 0 bases and 7 bases, there was a span of 3 bases.

This chain connects TRBV10-3 to TRBJ1-5; D gene ambiguous. Between the trimmed V and J ends, which lost 6 bases and 0 bases, there was a span of 6 bases. The CDR3 is made up of 13 amino acids. CDR1 is ENHRY, CDR2 SYGVKD, per germline. The CDR3 nucleotides are TGTGCCATCAGACAGTATAGCAATCAGCCCCAGCATTTT. Its translation: CAIRQYSNQPQHF.

The table lists this clonotype with many counts. The chain combines TRBV7-2 with TRBJ2-5; no clear D. Germline CDR1 SGHTA, CDR2 FQGNSA. The germline V and J ends were trimmed by 4 bases and 1 base, with 7 bases remaining between them. CDR3 length: 13 amino acids. The CDR3 DNA is TGTGCCAGCAGCTACACCCTCCAAGAGACCCAGTACTTC. Protein sequence: CASSYTLQETQYF.

This clonotype was seen a few times. J is TRBJ2-3 and V is TRBV7-9, with 9 bases identical to TRBD2. Germline CDR1 reads SEHNR; CDR2 reads FQNEAQ (reference sequence). This CDR3 has 16 residues. The V segment lost 4 bases and the J segment 4 bases; nucleotides outside the gene matches: 9. CDR3 nucleotides: TGTGCCAGCAGCTGGGCGCCGGGACTAGCATCAGATACGCAGTATTTT. Translation: CASSWAPGLASDTQYF.

This clonotype was observed a handful of times. V gene TRBV4-2 combines with J gene TRBJ2-3; 7 bases are a match to TRBD1. CDR1 and CDR2 (germline): LGHNA, YNFKEQ. Losses at the gene ends were 1 base for V and 0 bases for J; bases not matched to a gene: 7. The CDR3 is 17 amino acids. The DNA of the CDR3 is TGTGCCAGCAGCCAAGGGGCAGGGGGAGCTAGCACAGATACGCAGTATTTT. Translated, it gives CASSQGAGGASTDTQYF.

This clonotype was counted only a few times. The gene calls are TRBV4-2 and TRBJ2-4; D unclear. The V gene's germline CDR1 is LGHNA and CDR2 YNFKEQ. CDR3 size: 16 residues. Trimming took 0 bases from V and 5 from J, leaving 14 bases between them. The CDR3 region is CASSQDRSHSQNIQYF. CDR3 nucleotide sequence: TGTGCCAGCAGCCAAGATCGGAGTCATTCCCAAAACATTCAGTACTTC.

This chain connects TRBV18 to TRBJ2-2; 8 nucleotides match TRBD1. V shed 3 bases, J shed 0 bases, and the junction held 3 bases outside the gene matches. In germline, CDR1 is KGHSH, CDR2 LQKENI. The CDR3 contains 16 residues. CDR3 DNA: TGTGCCAGCTCACCGATGGGACAGGCGAACACCGGGGAGCTGTTTTTT. Its translation is CASSPMGQANTGELFF.

The rearrangement joins TRBV5-5 to TRBJ1-1; tentatively, D is TRBD1 (6 bases). Germline lookup yields CDR1 SGHKS and CDR2 YYEKEE (reference sequence). Between the trimmed V and J ends, which lost 4 bases and 3 bases, there was a span of 13 bases. The CDR3 length is 14 residues. CDR3 nucleotide sequence: TGTGCCAGCAGCGTACAGGGATTTGACACTGAAGCTTTCTTT. Residues: CASSVQGFDTEAFF.

There are a few counts of this clonotype. CDR3 residues: CASSLDGDPGQETQYF. In DNA, the CDR3 is TGTGCCAGCAGCTTAGACGGGGATCCTGGTCAAGAGACCCAGTACTTC. This sequence joins TRBV7-9 and TRBJ2-5, with D perhaps TRBD2 (5 bases). There are 16 residues in the CDR3. The germline V and J ends were trimmed by 1 base and 2 bases, with 14 bases remaining between them. Germline assignment: CDR1 SEHNR and CDR2 FQNEAQ (reference sequence).

The rearrangement links TRBV29-1 to TRBJ1-1; D unclear. Germline V gene lookup returns CDR1 SQVTM and CDR2 ANQGSEA. This CDR3 has 13 amino acids. Deletions cut 6 bases from V and 2 bases from J, with 13 bases between. The DNA for the CDR3 is TGCAGCGTCCGAAAGACGGCTAACACTGAAGCTTTCTTT. Protein: CSVRKTANTEAFF.

In this sample, this clonotype turned up a few times. The V gene is TRBV4-3, the J gene TRBJ1-6; possibly TRBD1 for D (5 bases). The germline V gene encodes CDR1 LGHNA and CDR2 YSLEER. The CDR3 extends over 16 amino acids. The ends were cut back, 4 bases at V and 5 bases at J, with 15 bases in the middle. CDR3 nucleotide sequence: TGCGCCAGCAGCCGAAATCCGGGGCAGGATAATTCACCCCTCCACTTT. It translates to CASSRNPGQDNSPLHF.

This clonotype appeared many times. This chain connects TRBV6-2 or TRBV6-3 to TRBJ2-3, with 8 nucleotides matching TRBD2. Looked up from germline, CDR1 is MNHEY and CDR2 is SVGEGT. With V trimmed by 1 base and J by 2 bases, 8 bases remained unmatched. The CDR3 is made up of 17 amino acids. The CDR3 coding sequence is TGTGCCAGCAGTTACTACCGGCAAGCGGGGGACACAGATACGCAGTATTTT. Encoded protein: CASSYYRQAGDTDTQYF.

The rearrangement links TRBV20-1 to TRBJ2-3; D is possibly TRBD2 (5 bases). Trimming removed 3 bases at V and 6 bases at J, with 16 bases between. The CDR3 totals 14 residues. Germline loops: CDR1 DFQATT, CDR2 SNEGSKA (reference sequence). CDR3 sequence reads: CSASPPARADTQYF. CDR3 DNA: TGCAGTGCTAGTCCCCCCGCGAGGGCGGATACGCAGTATTTT.

This clonotype has just a few counts. The V gene is TRBV7-9, the J gene TRBJ1-1; 8 bases fit TRBD1. Trimming took 5 bases from V and 10 from J; bases not matched to a gene: 3. The CDR3 is 11 amino acids. Per the germline V gene, CDR1 is SEHNR and CDR2 is FQNEAQ (reference sequence). CDR3 protein: CASSAQGVAFF. CDR3 nucleotides: TGTGCCAGCAGCGCACAGGGGGTAGCTTTCTTT.

This clonotype was found a few times. The rearrangement joins TRBV7-9 to TRBJ2-1, with 9 bases identical to TRBD1. This CDR3 has 16 residues. The germline V gene has CDR1 SEHNR and CDR2 FQNEAQ (reference sequence). Unmatched junction bases numbered 10, after V lost 4 bases and J lost 6 bases. The CDR3: CASSSSTGGRINEQFF. CDR3 nucleotides: TGTGCCAGCAGCTCGTCAACAGGGGGCCGTATCAATGAGCAGTTCTTC.

This sequence joins TRBV7-9 and TRBJ1-1, with D uncertain. The CDR3 is 14 amino acids. V dropped 3 bases and J dropped 1 base, with 9 bases sitting between them. The V gene's germline CDR1 is SEHNR and CDR2 FQNEAQ (reference sequence). This CDR3 reads CASSLVAANTEAFF. The DNA for the CDR3 is TGTGCCAGCAGCTTGGTGGCGGCGAACACTGAAGCTTTCTTT.

This clonotype showed up just a few times. The chain recombines TRBV20-1 with TRBJ1-4, with D unresolved. This CDR3 has 15 amino acids. In germline, CDR1 is DFQATT, CDR2 SNEGSKA (reference sequence). V was trimmed by 2 bases and J by 1 base, leaving 11 bases between them. The CDR3 reads CSARSNRGTNEKLFF. The DNA for the CDR3 is TGCAGTGCTAGAAGCAATCGGGGAACTAATGAAAAACTGTTTTTT.

This clonotype was observed many times. J is TRBJ1-2 and V is TRBV12-3 or TRBV12-4; D not certain. The CDR3 is 12 amino acids. Trimming pared 6 bases from V and 2 bases from J, leaving 7 bases between. The chain's CDR3 is CASSPDNYGYTF. The CDR3 DNA reads as TGTGCCAGCAGCCCGGACAACTATGGCTACACCTTC.

The chain has TRBV30 and TRBJ1-2, with 8 nucleotides matching TRBD1. This CDR3 contains 13 residues. Germline CDR1 GTSNPN, CDR2 SVGIG (reference sequence). J lost 8 bases, V lost 2 bases, and 7 bases had no gene match. CDR3 DNA sequence: TGTGCCTGGAGTCGGGACAGGAGTCTAGGCTACACCTTC. Amino acid sequence: CAWSRDRSLGYTF.

This clonotype was found a few times. This chain links TRBV20-1 with TRBJ1-5; D is unclear. V dropped 6 bases and J dropped 4 bases, with 16 bases sitting between them. Germline V gene data show CDR1 as DFQATT and CDR2 as SNEGSKA (reference sequence). The CDR3 is 14 amino acids. The CDR3 loop reads CSALSGSENQPQHF. The CDR3 nucleotides read TGCAGTGCCCTTTCGGGCTCTGAAAATCAGCCCCAGCATTTT.

The chain employs TRBV12-3 or TRBV12-4 and TRBJ2-5; D uncertain. The CDR3 extends over 14 amino acids. Deletions cut 4 bases from V and 4 bases from J, with 13 bases between. CDR3 in amino acids: CASSWLPPGETQYF. In nucleotides, the CDR3 is TGTGCCAGCAGTTGGTTACCCCCGGGAGAGACCCAGTACTTC.

This clonotype has a handful of counts. V and J are TRBV12-3 or TRBV12-4 and TRBJ2-7; D remains unclear. The V end lost 0 bases, the J end lost 6 bases, and 9 bases lay between the germline ends. This CDR3 has 13 amino acids. The CDR3 sequence: CASSLALGSEQYV. CDR3 bases: TGTGCCAGCAGTTTAGCGCTAGGGTCCGAGCAGTACGTC.

The CDR3 nucleotides read TGCGCCAGCAGCAACGCTCGTGGCACTGAAGCTTTCTTT. Translation: CASSNARGTEAFF. This chain links TRBV4-1 with TRBJ1-1; D not resolved. From germline, CDR1 is MGHRA and CDR2 YSYEKL. V was clipped by 5 bases and J by 4 bases, with 11 bases between them. The CDR3 is made up of 13 amino acids.